These 25 T cell receptor beta chains were sequenced from one sample in a study of blood T cell repertoires in COVID-19. Sequenced by immunoSEQ multiplex PCR; TCRdb stores in-frame clones only, minus some. The repertoire holds around 260,000 clones, with roughly 89% as singletons. Specimen: peripheral blood. These receptors were taken from a woman between 40 and 50 years old who had recovered from COVID-19.

The gene calls are TRBV7-9 and TRBJ2-1; D gene uncertain. Looked up from germline, CDR1 is SEHNR and CDR2 is FQNEAQ (reference sequence). Trimming took off 5 bases at V and 6 bases at J, with 14 bases between the two ends. The CDR3 consists of 14 residues. CDR3 amino acids: CASSPPGASNEQFF. The CDR3 bases are TGTGCCAGCAGCCCCCCTGGAGCGAGCAATGAGCAGTTCTTC.

The chain carries TRBV6-5 and TRBJ2-1; TRBD2 aligns across 7 bases. The CDR3 runs 12 residues. Germline CDR1 reads MNHEY; CDR2 reads SVGAGI. Trimming took 4 bases from V and 15 from J; bases not matched to a gene: 9. This CDR3 is CASSSRDYRMFF. CDR3 nucleotides: TGTGCCAGCAGTTCACGGGACTACCGCATGTTCTTC.

The rearrangement joins TRBV7-6 to TRBJ1-5; TRBD1 aligns across 7 bases. CDR1 is SGHVS, CDR2 FNYEAQ, per germline. The V and J ends lost 1 base and 6 bases, in that order; junction bases with no gene match: 3. CDR3 length: 14 residues. CDR3: CASSLGQGGQPQHF. DNA for the CDR3: TGTGCCAGCAGCTTAGGACAGGGAGGTCAGCCCCAGCATTTT.

This chain joins TRBV2 and TRBJ1-1, with 7 positions matching TRBD1. The CDR3 has 16 amino acids. Germline V gene lookup returns CDR1 SNHLY and CDR2 FYNNEI. The trim removed 0 bases at V and 1 base at J, leaving 5 bases unmatched. CDR3 bases: TGTGCCAGCAGTGAAGCAGGGACAGTAAAGAACACTGAAGCTTTCTTT. This gives the protein CASSEAGTVKNTEAFF.

This chain uses TRBV5-1 with TRBJ2-2, with 7 nucleotides matching TRBD2. CDR1 SGHRS and CDR2 YFSETQ come from the germline V gene. The CDR3 is 14 amino acids. The J segment lost 4 bases and the V segment lost 4 bases, leaving 4 bases of the junction unmatched. CDR3 amino acids: CASSPGLGTGELFF. The CDR3 DNA reads TGCGCCAGCAGCCCTGGACTAGGCACCGGGGAGCTGTTTTTT. Looking up the rest from reference TRBV5-1 and TRBJ2-2 gives the full variable domain: KAGVTQTPRYLIKTRGQQVTLSCSPISGHRSVSWYQQTPGQGLQFLFEYFSETQRNKGNFPGRFSGRQFSNSRSEMNVSTLELGDSALYLCASSPGLGTGELFFGEGSRLTVL.

The rearrangement links TRBV5-1 to TRBJ2-5; the match to TRBD1 covers 11 bases. CDR3 size: 17 residues. Per germline, CDR1 SGHRS and CDR2 YFSETQ. V was clipped by 1 base and J by 1 base; unmatched bases: 6. The CDR3 reads CASSLRTGGASQETQYF. The CDR3 DNA reads TGCGCCAGCAGCTTGAGGACAGGGGGCGCTTCCCAAGAGACCCAGTACTTC.

The chain employs TRBV5-1 and TRBJ1-2; weak D call: TRBD1 (6 bases). The CDR3 consists of 16 residues. V was clipped by 4 bases and J by 2 bases, with 18 bases between them. From germline, CDR1 is SGHRS and CDR2 YFSETQ. CDR3: CASSHGAGAENYGYTF. The CDR3 DNA reads TGCGCCAGCAGCCACGGGGCAGGGGCGGAAAACTATGGCTACACCTTC.

This clone has at least ten counts. The chain combines TRBV2 with TRBJ2-1; 9 bases align to TRBD2. CDR1 and CDR2 from the germline V gene are SNHLY and FYNNEI. This CDR3 region has 13 residues. The junction had 2 bases not matched to a gene; V was cut back by 7 bases and J by 4 bases. CDR3: CASNGLAYNEQFF. DNA for the CDR3: TGTGCCAGCAATGGACTAGCGTACAATGAGCAGTTCTTC.

The J gene is TRBJ2-7, the V gene TRBV6-5; 7 positions agree with TRBD1. Germline V gene sequence: CDR1 MNHEY, CDR2 SVGAGI. Unmatched junction bases numbered 12, after V lost 7 bases and J lost 3 bases. This CDR3 has 15 amino acids. CDR3 sequence (DNA): TGTGCCAGCATCTCCGGGTGGGGACAGAGCTACGAGCAGTACTTC. This translates into CASISGWGQSYEQYF.

The chain recombines TRBV11-2 with TRBJ1-4; D remains ambiguous. The germline V gene encodes CDR1 SGHAT and CDR2 FQNNGV. Trimming took 9 bases from V and 0 from J, leaving 23 bases between them. The CDR3 length is 18 residues. CDR3 sequence (DNA): TGTGCCAGTACTGAGAGCCCCCGGGGTGGAGCAACTAATGAAAAACTGTTTTTT. This codes for CASTESPRGGATNEKLFF.

This chain uses TRBV6-6 with TRBJ1-2; 9 bases map to TRBD1. Germline CDR1 is MNHNY and CDR2 is SVGAGI (reference sequence). The CDR3 spans 13 residues. J gave up 8 bases and V 6 bases, and 7 bases lay outside the gene matches. DNA of the CDR3: TGTGCCAGCAGCCGGGACAGGGACGGAGGCTACACCTTC. Protein: CASSRDRDGGYTF.

The chain couples TRBV4-1 to TRBJ2-2; D gene ambiguous. V was pared by 2 bases and J by 3 bases, with 10 bases between. The CDR3 is 15 residues long. Germline lookup yields CDR1 MGHRA and CDR2 YSYEKL. CDR3 sequence reads: CASSQRSLDTGELFF. The CDR3 nucleotides are TGCGCCAGCAGCCAAAGGAGTTTGGACACCGGGGAGCTGTTTTTT.

The J gene is TRBJ2-3, the V gene TRBV28, with D perhaps TRBD1 (6 bases). The germline V gene has CDR1 MDHEN and CDR2 SYDVKM. V lost 3 bases to trimming and J lost 3 bases, with 10 bases between them. The CDR3 consists of 14 residues. The CDR3 nucleotides read TGTGCCAGCAGTTTCAGGGGCCTAACAGATACGCAGTATTTT. Its translation: CASSFRGLTDTQYF.

This clone was detected once. This rearrangement joins TRBV11-2 to TRBJ1-2; D unclear. V shed 0 bases and J shed 4 bases, with 12 bases lying between them. The CDR3 spans 15 residues. Germline V gene lookup returns CDR1 SGHAT and CDR2 FQNNGV. CDR3 sequence reads: CASSLDVSVTYGYTF. Here the CDR3 DNA reads TGTGCCAGCAGCTTAGATGTCAGTGTTACCTATGGCTACACCTTC. Variable domain in full (rest from reference TRBV11-2 and TRBJ1-2): EAGVAQSPRYKIIEKRQSVAFWCNPISGHATLYWYQQILGQGPKLLIQFQNNGVVDDSQLPKDRFSAERLKGVDSTLKIQPAKLEDSAVYLCASSLDVSVTYGYTFGSGTRLTVV.

V usage is TRBV6-5 and J usage is TRBJ2-3; 11 bases align to TRBD2. CDR1 is MNHEY and CDR2 is SVGAGI in the germline V gene. There are 16 residues in the CDR3. Trimming removed 4 bases from V and 0 bases from J; junction bases left unmatched: 3. The CDR3 DNA sequence: TGTGCCAGCAGTTTTCGGACTAGCGGGAGCACAGATACGCAGTATTTT. Protein sequence: CASSFRTSGSTDTQYF.

V and J are TRBV3-1 (or the pseudogene TRBV3-2) and TRBJ1-6; D perhaps matches TRBD1 (5 bases). Germline V gene lookup returns CDR1 LGHDT and CDR2 YNNKEL (reference sequence). V shed 2 bases and J shed 9 bases, with 11 bases lying between them. This CDR3 region has 14 residues. The CDR3 nucleotides read TGTGCCAGCAGCCAATCAGGGATAGGTTCACCCCTCCACTTT. This encodes CASSQSGIGSPLHF.

This chain joins TRBV4-1 and TRBJ2-7, with 7 bases lining up with TRBD2. The trim removed 4 bases at V and 1 base at J, leaving 22 bases unmatched. Germline CDR1 MGHRA, CDR2 YSYEKL. The CDR3 runs 20 residues. The CDR3 sequence: CASSRAAGSGNELGSYEQYF. The CDR3 nucleotides are TGCGCCAGCAGCCGTGCCGCAGGGAGCGGGAATGAGTTAGGGTCCTACGAGCAGTACTTC.

The rearrangement joins TRBV5-1 to TRBJ1-3; D unresolved. CDR1 and CDR2 from the germline V gene are SGHRS and YFSETQ. V gave up 4 bases and J gave up 3 bases, with 11 bases separating them. This CDR3 has 14 amino acids. The CDR3 loop reads CASSPEGGGNTIYF. The CDR3 nucleotides are TGCGCCAGCAGCCCTGAGGGAGGTGGAAACACCATATATTTT.

The chain recombines TRBV7-2 with TRBJ2-3, with 9 nucleotides matching TRBD2. Germline V gives CDR1 SGHTA, CDR2 FQGNSA. V dropped 6 bases and J dropped 2; count of bases not matched to a gene: 6. The CDR3 loop spans 15 amino acids. The CDR3 bases are TGTGCCAGCAGACCTACTAGCGGGTACACAGATACGCAGTATTTT. Protein product: CASRPTSGYTDTQYF.

The rearrangement links TRBV10-3 to TRBJ2-5, with unresolved D. CDR1 and CDR2 from the germline V gene are ENHRY and SYGVKD. This CDR3 contains 13 residues. V lost 5 bases, J lost 2 bases, and 9 bases lay in between. This CDR3 reads CAISNTEQETQYF. In DNA form, the CDR3 reads TGTGCCATCAGTAACACGGAGCAAGAGACCCAGTACTTC.

The chain is built from TRBV3-1 (or the pseudogene TRBV3-2) and TRBJ2-3, with a weak D call TRBD2 (5 bases). V was cut by 1 base and J by 6 bases, with 11 bases left in between. The CDR3 covers 14 residues. The germline V gene has CDR1 LGHDT and CDR2 YNNKEL (reference sequence). CDR3 region: CASSQGIARDTQYF. In DNA form, the CDR3 reads TGTGCCAGCAGCCAAGGGATAGCGCGCGATACGCAGTATTTT.

V gene TRBV3-1 (or the pseudogene TRBV3-2) combines with J gene TRBJ2-7; no reliable D call. Germline V gene data show CDR1 as LGHDT and CDR2 as YNNKEL (reference sequence). Trimming removed 1 base at V and 0 bases at J, with 13 bases between. The CDR3 is 16 residues long. The CDR3 loop is CASSQGPRLNSYEQYF. The DNA for the CDR3 is TGTGCCAGCAGCCAAGGCCCCCGACTCAACTCCTACGAGCAGTACTTC.

The rearrangement uses TRBV7-2 and TRBJ2-4, with TRBD2 matching 8 bases. The germline V gene encodes CDR1 SGHTA and CDR2 FQGNSA. V shed 2 bases, J shed 3 bases, and the junction held 9 bases outside the gene matches. The CDR3 covers 17 residues. CDR3 protein: CASSLISGRAGKNIQYF. In nucleotides, the CDR3 is TGTGCCAGCAGCTTAATTTCCGGGAGGGCCGGCAAAAACATTCAGTACTTC.

The J gene is TRBJ2-7, the V gene TRBV6-5; 7 bases line up with TRBD1. The J segment lost 0 bases and the V segment lost 8 bases, leaving 7 bases of the junction unmatched. Germline V gives CDR1 MNHEY, CDR2 SVGAGI. This CDR3 is built from 14 residues. The CDR3 reads CASGGQRNSYEQYF. Here the CDR3 DNA reads TGTGCCAGCGGGGGACAGCGGAACTCCTACGAGCAGTACTTC.

The CDR3 loop reads CASSLERTGGAYEQYF. DNA of the CDR3: TGTGCCAGCAGCTTAGAAAGGACAGGGGGAGCCTACGAGCAGTACTTC. The rearrangement joins TRBV11-3 to TRBJ2-7, with 10 bases aligning to TRBD1. V trimming: 0 bases; J trimming: 2 bases; junction bases outside the gene matches: 4. The germline V gene encodes CDR1 SGHNT and CDR2 YENEEA. The CDR3 consists of 16 residues.